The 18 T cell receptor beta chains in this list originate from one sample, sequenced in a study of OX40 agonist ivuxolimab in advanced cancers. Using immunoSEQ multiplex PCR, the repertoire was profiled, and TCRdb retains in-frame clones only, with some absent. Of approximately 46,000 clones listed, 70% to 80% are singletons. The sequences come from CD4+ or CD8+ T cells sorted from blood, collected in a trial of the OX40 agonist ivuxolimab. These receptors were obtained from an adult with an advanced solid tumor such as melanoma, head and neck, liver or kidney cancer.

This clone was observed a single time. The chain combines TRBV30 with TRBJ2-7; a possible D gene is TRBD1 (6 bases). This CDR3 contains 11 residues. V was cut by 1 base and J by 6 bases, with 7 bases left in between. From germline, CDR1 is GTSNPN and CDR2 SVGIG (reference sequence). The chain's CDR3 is CAWSDRAEQYF. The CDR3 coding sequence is TGTGCCTGGAGTGACAGGGCCGAGCAGTACTTC.

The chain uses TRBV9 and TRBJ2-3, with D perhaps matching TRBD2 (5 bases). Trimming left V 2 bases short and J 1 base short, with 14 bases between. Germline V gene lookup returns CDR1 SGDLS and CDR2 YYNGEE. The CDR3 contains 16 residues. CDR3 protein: CASSVTGLRGTDTQYF. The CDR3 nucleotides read TGTGCCAGCAGCGTCACGGGGTTGCGTGGCACAGATACGCAGTATTTT.

The CDR3 protein is CASSLDTARGTEAFF. CDR3 bases: TGTGCCAGCAGCTTAGATACGGCCCGGGGCACTGAAGCTTTCTTT. The J gene is TRBJ1-1, the V gene TRBV7-9, with unresolved D. There are 15 residues in the CDR3. The V gene lost 1 base and the J gene lost 4 bases, with 13 bases spanning the gap. From germline, CDR1 is SEHNR and CDR2 FQNEAQ (reference sequence).

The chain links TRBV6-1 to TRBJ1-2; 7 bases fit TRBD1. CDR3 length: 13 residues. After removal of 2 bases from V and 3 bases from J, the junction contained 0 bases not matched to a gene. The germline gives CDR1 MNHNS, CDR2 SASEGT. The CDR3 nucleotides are TGTGCCAGCAGTGAAACAGGGGACTATGGCTACACCTTC. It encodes CASSETGDYGYTF.

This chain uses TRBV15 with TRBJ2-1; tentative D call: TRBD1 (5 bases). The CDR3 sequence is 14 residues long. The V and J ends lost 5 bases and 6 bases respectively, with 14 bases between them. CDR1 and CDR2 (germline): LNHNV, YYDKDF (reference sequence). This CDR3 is CATSSIRRGNEQFF. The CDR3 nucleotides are TGTGCCACCAGCTCGATCAGAAGGGGCAATGAGCAGTTCTTC.

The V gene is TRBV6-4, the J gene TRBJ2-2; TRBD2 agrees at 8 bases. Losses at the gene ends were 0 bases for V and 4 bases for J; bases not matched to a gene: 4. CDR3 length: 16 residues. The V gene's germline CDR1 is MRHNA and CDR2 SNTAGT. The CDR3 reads CASSDSFAGGTGELFF. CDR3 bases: TGTGCCAGCAGTGACTCGTTCGCGGGAGGCACCGGGGAGCTGTTTTTT.

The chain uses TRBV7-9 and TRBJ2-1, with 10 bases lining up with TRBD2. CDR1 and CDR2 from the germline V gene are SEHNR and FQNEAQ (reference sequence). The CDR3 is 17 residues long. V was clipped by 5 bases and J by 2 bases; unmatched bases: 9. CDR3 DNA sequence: TGTGCCAGCAGCCTTCCAGGACTAGCGGTCGCCTACAATGAGCAGTTCTTC. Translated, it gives CASSLPGLAVAYNEQFF.

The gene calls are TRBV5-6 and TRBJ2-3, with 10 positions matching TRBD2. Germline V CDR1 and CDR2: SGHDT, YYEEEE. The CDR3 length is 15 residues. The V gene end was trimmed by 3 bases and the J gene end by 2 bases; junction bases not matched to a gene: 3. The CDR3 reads CASSSGLADTDTQYF. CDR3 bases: TGTGCCAGCAGCTCCGGACTAGCGGACACAGATACGCAGTATTTT.

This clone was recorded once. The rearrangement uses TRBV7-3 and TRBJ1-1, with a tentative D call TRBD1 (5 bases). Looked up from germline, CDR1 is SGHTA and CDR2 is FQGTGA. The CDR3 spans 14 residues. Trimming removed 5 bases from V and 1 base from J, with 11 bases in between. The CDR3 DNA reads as TGTGCCAGCAGCGACGGCGGGGGGAACACTGAAGCTTTCTTT. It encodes CASSDGGGNTEAFF. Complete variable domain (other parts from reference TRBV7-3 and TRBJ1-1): GAGVSQTPSNKVTEKGKYVELRCDPISGHTALYWYRQSLGQGPEFLIYFQGTGAADDSGLPNDRFFAVRPEGSVSTLKIQRTERGDSAVYLCASSDGGGNTEAFFGQGTRLTVV.

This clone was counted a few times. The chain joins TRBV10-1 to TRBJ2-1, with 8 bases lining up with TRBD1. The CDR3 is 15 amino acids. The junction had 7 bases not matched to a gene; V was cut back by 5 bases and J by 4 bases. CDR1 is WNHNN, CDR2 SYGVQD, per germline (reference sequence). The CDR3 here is CASSLGQEKYNEQFF. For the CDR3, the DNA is TGCGCCAGCAGTCTGGGACAGGAAAAATACAATGAGCAGTTCTTC.

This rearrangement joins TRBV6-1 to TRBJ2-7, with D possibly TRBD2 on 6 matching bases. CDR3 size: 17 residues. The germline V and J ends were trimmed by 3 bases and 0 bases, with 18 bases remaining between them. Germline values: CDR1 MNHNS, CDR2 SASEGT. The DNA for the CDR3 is TGTGCCAGCAGTGACCCCCGAGGGCGGGGCTACTCCTACGAGCAGTACTTC. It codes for CASSDPRGRGYSYEQYF.

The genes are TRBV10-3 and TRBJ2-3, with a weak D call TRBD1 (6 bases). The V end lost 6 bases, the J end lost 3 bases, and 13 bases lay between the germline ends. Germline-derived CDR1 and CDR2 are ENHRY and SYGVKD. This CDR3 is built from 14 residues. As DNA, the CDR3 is TGTGCCATCAGGGGGGCATTCGTTACAGATACGCAGTATTTT. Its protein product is CAIRGAFVTDTQYF.

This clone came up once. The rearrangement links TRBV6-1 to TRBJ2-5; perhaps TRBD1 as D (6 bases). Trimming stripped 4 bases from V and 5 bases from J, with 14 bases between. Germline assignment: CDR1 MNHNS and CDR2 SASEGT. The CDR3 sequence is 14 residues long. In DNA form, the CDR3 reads TGTGCCAGCAGTGGGTTTAACAGGGAGGAGACCCAGTACTTC. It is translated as CASSGFNREETQYF.

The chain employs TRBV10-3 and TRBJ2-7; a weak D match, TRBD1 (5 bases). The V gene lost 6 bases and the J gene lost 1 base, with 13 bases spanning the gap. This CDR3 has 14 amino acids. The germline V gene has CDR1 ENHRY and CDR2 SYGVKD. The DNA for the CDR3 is TGTGCCATCAGGGACACAGAGGTGTCCTACGAGCAGTACTTC. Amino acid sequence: CAIRDTEVSYEQYF.

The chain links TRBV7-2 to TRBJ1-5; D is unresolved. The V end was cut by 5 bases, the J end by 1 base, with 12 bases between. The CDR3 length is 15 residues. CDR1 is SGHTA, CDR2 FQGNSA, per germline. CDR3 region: CASSPGGGSNQPQHF. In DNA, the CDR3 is TGTGCCAGCAGCCCCGGAGGAGGGAGCAATCAGCCCCAGCATTTT.

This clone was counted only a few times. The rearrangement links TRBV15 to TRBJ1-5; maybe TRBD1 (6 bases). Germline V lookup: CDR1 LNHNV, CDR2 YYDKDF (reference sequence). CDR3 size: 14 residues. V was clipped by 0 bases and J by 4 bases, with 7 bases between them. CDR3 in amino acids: CATSRDRGNQPQHF. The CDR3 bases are TGTGCCACCAGCAGAGACAGGGGTAATCAGCCCCAGCATTTT.

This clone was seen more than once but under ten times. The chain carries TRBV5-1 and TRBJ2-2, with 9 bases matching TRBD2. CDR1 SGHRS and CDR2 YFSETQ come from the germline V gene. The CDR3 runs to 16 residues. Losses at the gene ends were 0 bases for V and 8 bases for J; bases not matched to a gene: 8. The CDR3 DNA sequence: TGCGCCAGCAGCTTGGGTGCTAGCGGGATGCGAGGGGAGCTGTTTTTT. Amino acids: CASSLGASGMRGELFF. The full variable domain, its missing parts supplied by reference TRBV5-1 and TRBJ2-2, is KAGVTQTPRYLIKTRGQQVTLSCSPISGHRSVSWYQQTPGQGLQFLFEYFSETQRNKGNFPGRFSGRQFSNSRSEMNVSTLELGDSALYLCASSLGASGMRGELFFGEGSRLTVL.

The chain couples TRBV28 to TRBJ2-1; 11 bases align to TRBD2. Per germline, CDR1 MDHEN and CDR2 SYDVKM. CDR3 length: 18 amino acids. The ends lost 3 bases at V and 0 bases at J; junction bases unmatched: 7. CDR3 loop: CASSFLAGGQISYNEQFF. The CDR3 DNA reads TGTGCCAGCAGTTTCCTAGCGGGAGGACAGATCTCCTACAATGAGCAGTTCTTC.